These T cell receptor beta chains were read from a single sample in a study of regulatory dendritic cells for organ transplantation. Data came from immunoSEQ multiplex PCR; TCRdb stores just in-frame clones and leaves some out. The data hold approximately 22,000 clones, with over 75% observed a single time. These receptors' targets are unknown. The sequenced sample was naive CD4+ T cells from blood cultured with dendritic cells. These receptors all stem from a human donor in good health. CDR3s include the opening cysteine and the closing phenylalanine or tryptophan. The D gene is left open where the match is weak. Only part of the rows carry a size: once, few, many, or a class if the clone is expanded.

j_gene | d_gene | abundance | v_gene | CDR3aa | CDR3nt
TRBJ1-2 | - | - | TRBV10-3 | CAISEPPAQRVGYGYTF | TGTGCCATCAGTGAACCCCCAGCTCAGAGGGTCGGCTATGGCTACACCTTC
TRBJ2-7 | - | - | TRBV6-1 | CASSLNRDGPYEQYF | TGTGCCAGCAGTCTTAACCGGGACGGACCCTACGAGCAGTACTTC
TRBJ2-1 | TRBD2 | - | TRBV5-4 | CASSPGLAGVGEQFF | TGTGCCAGCAGCCCTGGACTAGCGGGAGTCGGGGAGCAGTTCTTC
TRBJ1-1 | - | - | TRBV7-9 | CASSLDSPNTEAFF | TGTGCCAGCAGCTTAGATTCCCCGAACACTGAAGCTTTCTTT
TRBJ2-5 | TRBD1 | - | TRBV5-1 | CASSLVAGGRETQYF | TGCGCCAGCAGCTTGGTGGCAGGGGGCCGGGAGACCCAGTACTTC
TRBJ2-5 | TRBD2 | - | TRBV5-4 | CASSPRSGGETQYF | TGTGCCAGCAGCCCCCGTAGCGGGGGAGAGACCCAGTACTTC
TRBJ1-2 | - | - | TRBV9 | CASSVGADNYGYTF | TGTGCCAGCAGCGTAGGGGCGGATAACTATGGCTACACCTTC
TRBJ2-1 | TRBD2 | - | TRBV10-1 | CASSLSGRVDEQFF | TGCGCCAGCAGTTTAAGCGGGAGAGTGGATGAGCAGTTCTTC
TRBJ2-7 | - | - | TRBV28 | CASSLWQGISEQYF | TGTGCCAGCAGTTTATGGCAAGGTATATCCGAGCAGTACTTC
TRBJ1-1 | TRBD1 | - | TRBV7-9 | CASSLITGGLTEAFF | TGTGCCAGCAGCTTAATAACAGGGGGTCTAACTGAAGCTTTCTTT
TRBJ2-7 | TRBD1 | - | TRBV28 | CASRGTGWGPNEQYF | TGTGCCAGCAGGGGGACAGGGTGGGGGCCGAACGAGCAGTACTTC
TRBJ1-3 | - | - | TRBV28 | CASSPHRSGGNTIYF | TGTGCCAGCAGCCCCCACCGGTCTGGGGGAAACACCATATATTTT
TRBJ1-2 | - | few | TRBV11-2 | CASSPPGGYGYTF | TGTGCCAGCAGCCCCCCGGGCGGCTACGGCTACACCTTC
TRBJ2-7 | TRBD1 | - | TRBV4-2 | CASSRRQGVTDEQYF | TGTGCCAGCAGCAGACGACAGGGGGTTACCGACGAGCAGTACTTC
TRBJ1-4 | - | - | TRBV15 | CATSRDHATNEKLFF | TGTGCCACCAGCAGAGATCATGCAACTAATGAAAAACTGTTTTTT
TRBJ2-5 | TRBD2 | few | TRBV5-1 | CASSISGGAETQYF | TGCGCCAGCAGCATCTCGGGGGGGGCAGAGACCCAGTACTTC
TRBJ2-3 | - | - | TRBV9 | CASSVVPLDTDTQYF | TGTGCCAGCAGCGTTGTACCGTTGGACACAGATACGCAGTATTTT
TRBJ2-3 | TRBD2 | - | TRBV6-6 | CAGAGTSGDTQYF | TGTGCCGGGGCCGGGACTAGCGGCGATACGCAGTATTTT
TRBJ2-2 | TRBD2 | - | TRBV5-4 | CASSPRAGGLGELFF | TGTGCCAGCAGCCCGAGAGCGGGAGGGCTCGGGGAGCTGTTTTTT
TRBJ1-2 | - | - | TRBV27 | CASSSSGYGYTF | TGTGCCAGCAGTTCCAGCGGCTATGGCTACACCTTC
TRBJ2-2 | TRBD2 | - | TRBV11-2 | CASSLGLAGPNTGELFF | TGTGCCAGCAGCTTAGGCCTAGCGGGACCTAACACCGGGGAGCTGTTTTTT
TRBJ2-7 | - | - | TRBV11-2 | CASSLSARSSYEQYF | TGTGCCAGCAGCCTGTCCGCCAGGAGCTCCTACGAGCAGTACTTC
TRBJ2-7 | TRBD1 | - | TRBV4-2 | CASSPALGTGPYEQYF | TGTGCCAGCAGCCCAGCCCTAGGGACAGGGCCCTACGAGCAGTACTTC
TRBJ2-7 | TRBD1 | - | TRBV18 | CASSPTGTYEQYF | TGTGCCAGCTCACCGACAGGGACCTACGAGCAGTACTTC
TRBJ2-3 | TRBD1 | once | TRBV11-3 | CASSFLDREIDTQYF | TGTGCCAGCAGCTTTTTGGACAGGGAGATCGATACGCAGTATTTT
TRBJ2-3 | - | - | TRBV6-1 | CASPSGYF | TGTGCCAGCCCCTCAGGCTATTTT
TRBJ1-1 | - | once | TRBV7-9 | CASVRAESMNTEAFF | TGTGCCAGCGTCCGGGCAGAGTCCATGAACACTGAAGCTTTCTTT
TRBJ2-3 | - | - | TRBV7-2 | CASSLQSPDTQYF | TGTGCCAGCAGCCTACAGTCTCCAGATACGCAGTATTTT
TRBJ1-6 | TRBD1 | - | TRBV10-3 | CAISAQGVDSPLHF | TGTGCCATCAGTGCACAGGGGGTGGATTCACCCCTCCACTTT
TRBJ2-7 | TRBD2 | - | TRBV27 | CASSLAAGVLEQYF | TGTGCCAGCAGTTTGGCAGCGGGAGTTCTCGAGCAGTACTTC
TRBJ2-5 | - | - | TRBV4-1 | CASSQGRVRKETQYF | TGCGCCAGCAGCCAAGGAAGGGTCAGGAAAGAGACCCAGTACTTC
TRBJ2-3 | - | - | TRBV15 | CATSRAPRRGTDTQYF | TGTGCCACCAGCAGAGCCCCGAGGAGAGGCACAGATACGCAGTATTTT
TRBJ2-1 | - | - | TRBV18 | CASSPTLVERGEQFF | TGTGCCAGCTCACCTACGCTCGTCGAACGAGGTGAGCAGTTCTTC
TRBJ1-1 | TRBD1 | - | TRBV5-4 | CASSLRTNRGEAFF | TGTGCCAGCAGCCTACGAACCAACAGGGGTGAAGCTTTCTTT
TRBJ1-1 | - | - | TRBV7-2 | CASSLKKGVANTEAFF | TGTGCCAGCAGCTTAAAAAAAGGGGTGGCTAACACTGAAGCTTTCTTT
TRBJ2-1 | - | - | TRBV19 | CASSNPGGSSGWQFF | TGTGCCAGTAGTAACCCTGGGGGATCCTCCGGTTGGCAGTTCTTC
TRBJ1-2 | - | - | TRBV5-6 | CASSLNYGYTF | TGTGCCAGCAGCTTGAACTATGGCTACACCTTC
TRBJ2-4 | TRBD1 | - | TRBV6-5 | CASSSGTGRKNIQYF | TGTGCCAGCAGTTCAGGGACAGGTCGCAAAAACATTCAGTACTTC
TRBJ1-1 | TRBD1 | - | TRBV10-3 | CAIRPTGQGTEAFF | TGTGCCATCAGACCCACGGGACAGGGGACTGAAGCTTTCTTT
TRBJ2-2 | TRBD1 | - | TRBV9 | CASSATDRGGTGELFF | TGTGCCAGCAGCGCTACCGACAGGGGGGGAACCGGGGAGCTGTTTTTT
TRBJ1-1 | TRBD1 | - | TRBV28 | CASSSGQGGSEAFF | TGTGCCAGCAGTTCAGGACAGGGGGGTTCTGAAGCTTTCTTT
TRBJ1-6 | - | - | TRBV27 | CASSFFYADSPLHF | TGTGCCAGCAGTTTTTTTTACGCCGATTCACCCCTCCACTTT
TRBJ1-6 | - | - | TRBV7-2 | CASSLALGSPLHF | TGTGCCAGCAGCTTAGCCCTGGGTTCACCCCTCCACTTT
TRBJ2-7 | - | - | TRBV5-8 | CASSLGQPESSYEQYF | TGTGCCAGCAGCTTGGGGCAGCCCGAAAGCTCCTACGAGCAGTACTTC
TRBJ2-7 | - | - | TRBV28 | CASSLRYEQYF | TGTGCCAGCAGTTTAAGATACGAGCAGTACTTC
TRBJ2-3 | - | - | TRBV6-1 | CASSEVKLSTDTQYF | TGTGCCAGCAGTGAAGTAAAGCTAAGCACAGATACGCAGTATTTT
TRBJ1-3 | - | - | TRBV4-1 | CASSQATSPAAGNTIYF | TGCGCCAGCAGCCAAGCCACTTCCCCAGCCGCTGGAAACACCATATATTTT
TRBJ2-7 | TRBD2 | - | TRBV9 | CASSQSGDPYEQYF | TGTGCCAGCAGCCAGAGCGGGGATCCCTACGAGCAGTACTTC
TRBJ2-1 | - | - | TRBV6-6 | CASSYRGDEQFF | TGTGCCAGCAGTTATAGAGGGGATGAGCAGTTCTTC
TRBJ2-1 | - | - | TRBV19 | CASSIAGDRNEQFF | TGTGCCAGTAGCATTGCGGGTGATCGGAATGAGCAGTTCTTC
TRBJ2-5 | - | - | TRBV5-1 | CASSGEVRVQETQYF | TGCGCCAGCAGCGGGGAGGTCAGGGTTCAAGAGACCCAGTACTTC
TRBJ2-1 | - | - | TRBV6-6 | CASGTYNEQFF | TGTGCCAGTGGGACGTACAATGAGCAGTTCTTC
TRBJ2-3 | TRBD2 | - | TRBV7-2 | CASSLRSGTSGSNRDTQYF | TGTGCCAGCAGCTTGCGATCCGGGACTAGCGGGAGTAATAGAGATACGCAGTATTTT
TRBJ1-4 | TRBD1 | - | TRBV5-1 | CASSDGQAFNEKLFF | TGCGCCAGCAGCGACGGACAGGCCTTTAATGAAAAACTGTTTTTT
TRBJ2-6 | - | - | TRBV18 | CASSPPLGTGANVLTF | TGTGCCAGCTCACCACCGCTTGGGACTGGGGCCAACGTCCTGACTTTC
TRBJ2-3 | - | - | TRBV28 | CASLSSYPFTDTQYF | TGTGCCAGCCTCAGTTCGTACCCTTTCACAGATACGCAGTATTTT
TRBJ2-1 | TRBD2 | - | TRBV7-2 | CASSLVPLAGGYEQFF | TGTGCCAGCAGCTTAGTGCCCCTAGCGGGGGGCTATGAGCAGTTCTTC